Listed below are T cell receptor beta chains from one sample, sequenced in a study of technical replicates of blood from several donors. The table came from immunoSEQ multiplex PCR; TCRdb's copy has only in-frame clones and leaves some out. This table has over 15,000 clones, approximately 87% appearing once. Sequenced sample: PBMCs. Receptors were obtained from a human donor in good health. The CDR3 runs from the conserved cysteine through the conserved F or W. D genes are given only for firm matches. Only some rows state a clone size, as once, few, many or a class for expanded clones.

v_gene	j_gene	d_gene	abundance	CDR3nt	CDR3aa
TRBV7-9	TRBJ2-3	TRBD1	.	TGTGCCAGCAGGCCCCGGGACAGGGGGCCGTTGGGTACGCAGTATTTT	CASRPRDRGPLGTQYF
TRBV27	TRBJ1-1	TRBD1	.	TGTGCCAGCAGTTTTGAAGGGGGCCGTACTGAAGCTTTCTTT	CASSFEGGRTEAFF
TRBV5-8	TRBJ2-1	TRBD2	.	TGTGCCAGCAGTCTCCTAAGCGGGAGCTCCTACAATGAGCAGTTCTTC	CASSLLSGSSYNEQFF
TRBV6-1	TRBJ2-1	TRBD1	.	TGTGCCAGCAGTGAAGGACAGGGGGGCTACAATGAGCAGTTCTTC	CASSEGQGGYNEQFF
TRBV5-8	TRBJ2-6	.	few	TGTGCCAGCAGCGCTCGGTTCTCTGGGGCCAACGTCCTGACTTTC	CASSARFSGANVLTF
TRBV10-1	TRBJ2-5	TRBD2	.	TGCGCCAGCAGTGAGTCCCTAACCGGGACTACTAAAGAGACCCAGTACTTC	CASSESLTGTTKETQYF
TRBV7-2	TRBJ1-3	.	.	TGTGCCAGCAGCCAGCGACAGGCTGGAAACACCATATATTTT	CASSQRQAGNTIYF
TRBV27	TRBJ2-3	TRBD2	large	TGTGCCAGCAGTCCCTCAGGAGCGGGATGGATCATAGATACGCAGTATTTT	CASSPSGAGWIIDTQYF
TRBV30	TRBJ1-5	TRBD1	.	TGTGCCTGGGAGCAGGGGGGCCCGGGACAGCCCCAGCATTTT	CAWEQGGPGQPQHF
TRBV6-1	TRBJ2-7	.	.	TGTGCCAGCAGTGAACGGTCCTACGAGCAGTACTTC	CASSERSYEQYF
TRBV21-1	TRBJ1-5	.	.	TGTGCCAGCAGCGCTCGGGACACGGTTGATCAGCCCCAGCATTTT	CASSARDTVDQPQHF
TRBV19	TRBJ2-1	TRBD2	.	TGTGCCAGTAGCAAAACGCAATTTTCGGGACTACCATACAATGAGCAGTTCTTC	CASSKTQFSGLPYNEQFF
TRBV7-6	TRBJ2-2	TRBD2	.	TGTGCCAGCAGCTTTAGCGGGAGCGGTACCGGGGAGCTGTTTTTT	CASSFSGSGTGELFF
TRBV11-2	TRBJ2-5	.	.	TGTGCCAGCAGCTTAGGGAAGGACTGGGACCAAGAGACCCAGTACTTC	CASSLGKDWDQETQYF
TRBV4-1	TRBJ2-3	TRBD2	.	TGCGCCAGCAGCCAAGATCCGGGACTAGAAACAGATACGCAGTATTTT	CASSQDPGLETDTQYF
TRBV7-8	TRBJ2-1	.	once	TGTGCCAGCAGCTTTCGGGCTCAGGGGGAGCAGTTCTTC	CASSFRAQGEQFF
TRBV30	TRBJ1-1	.	few	TGTGCCTGGAGTGGAACAGGGAGAAACACTGAAGCTTTCTTT	CAWSGTGRNTEAFF
TRBV10-2	TRBJ2-3	TRBD2	.	TGCGCCAGCTGGGAGGGGCAGGCTTACGATACGCAGTATTTT	CASWEGQAYDTQYF
TRBV19	TRBJ2-7	TRBD1	.	TGTGCCAGTAGGATTGCCGTGGGACAGGGGCCGCAGTACTTC	CASRIAVGQGPQYF
TRBV10-3	TRBJ2-7	.	.	TGTGCCATCAGTTGGTCGGACAACTCCTACGAGCAGTACTTC	CAISWSDNSYEQYF
TRBV9	TRBJ2-3	.	.	TGTGCCAGCAGCGTAGCTACCACAGATACGCAGTATTTT	CASSVATTDTQYF
TRBV5-1	TRBJ2-1	TRBD2	.	TGCGCCAGCAGAACTAGCGGGATGGGTGAGCAGTTCTTC	CASRTSGMGEQFF
TRBV7-8	TRBJ2-3	TRBD1	.	TGTGCCACCGGACAACGGACAGGCGCCTACACAGATACGCAGTATTTT	CATGQRTGAYTDTQYF
TRBV7-9	TRBJ2-3	TRBD2	.	TGTGCCAGCAGCTTAGGCGGGAGTGGTGCAGATACGCAGTATTTT	CASSLGGSGADTQYF
TRBV14	TRBJ2-2	TRBD2	.	TGTGCCAGCAGCCGCCGGGGGGCCGGGGAGCTGTTTTTT	CASSRRGAGELFF
TRBV11-2	TRBJ2-2	TRBD2	.	TGTGCCAGCAGCCTCTATCGGACTAGCGGCACCGGGGAGCTGTTTTTT	CASSLYRTSGTGELFF
TRBV19	TRBJ2-7	TRBD2	.	TGTGCCAGTAGTATCGAGGGGACTAGCGGGGTCTCCTACGAGCAGTACTTC	CASSIEGTSGVSYEQYF
TRBV5-1	TRBJ2-7	TRBD1	.	TGCGCCAGCTCACCGGGACAGCCCTCCTACGAGCAGTACTTC	CASSPGQPSYEQYF
TRBV11-2	TRBJ2-2	.	.	TGTGCCAGCAGCCCCCGACTCACCGGGGAGCTGTTTTTT	CASSPRLTGELFF
TRBV11-2	TRBJ1-1	TRBD1	.	TGTGCCAGCAGCTCTTCAGGACAGGGTTTCTTGGACACTGAAGCTTTCTTT	CASSSSGQGFLDTEAFF
TRBV30	TRBJ1-3	TRBD1	.	TGTGCCTGGGGGACAGGGGTAATTGGAAACACCATATATTTT	CAWGTGVIGNTIYF
TRBV19	TRBJ1-4	.	once	TGTGCCAGTAGTCCCCAGGGACTATCTAATGAAAAACTGTTTTTT	CASSPQGLSNEKLFF
TRBV5-1	TRBJ2-3	.	.	TGCGCCAGCAACCCGAGGAGGGGGGGTACAGATACGCAGTATTTT	CASNPRRGGTDTQYF
TRBV19	TRBJ1-5	.	once	TGTGCCAGTAGTATAGGGGAGGACTGGAGCAATCAGCCCCAGCATTTT	CASSIGEDWSNQPQHF
TRBV6-5	TRBJ2-1	TRBD2	.	TGTGCCAGCAGTTACTCCGGACTAGCGACATACAATGAGCAGTTCTTC	CASSYSGLATYNEQFF
TRBV10-3	TRBJ2-7	.	.	TGTGCCATCAGCCCGGGGGTTAGCGAGTACGAGCAGTACTTC	CAISPGVSEYEQYF
TRBV19	TRBJ1-1	.	.	TGTGCCAGTAGTACCCGAGGGGGAGCCTGGGCTGAAGCTTTCTTT	CASSTRGGAWAEAFF
TRBV28	TRBJ1-2	TRBD1	once	TGTGCCAGCAGCCGCGGACAGGGGGCCCATGGCTACACCTTC	CASSRGQGAHGYTF
TRBV4-2	TRBJ2-1	TRBD1	once	TGTGCCAGCAGCCCGGGGGACAGGGACCACAATGAGCAGTTCTTC	CASSPGDRDHNEQFF
TRBV7-9	TRBJ1-3	.	.	TGTGCCAGCGGGAGGGAGGCTACCGGAAACACCATATATTTT	CASGREATGNTIYF